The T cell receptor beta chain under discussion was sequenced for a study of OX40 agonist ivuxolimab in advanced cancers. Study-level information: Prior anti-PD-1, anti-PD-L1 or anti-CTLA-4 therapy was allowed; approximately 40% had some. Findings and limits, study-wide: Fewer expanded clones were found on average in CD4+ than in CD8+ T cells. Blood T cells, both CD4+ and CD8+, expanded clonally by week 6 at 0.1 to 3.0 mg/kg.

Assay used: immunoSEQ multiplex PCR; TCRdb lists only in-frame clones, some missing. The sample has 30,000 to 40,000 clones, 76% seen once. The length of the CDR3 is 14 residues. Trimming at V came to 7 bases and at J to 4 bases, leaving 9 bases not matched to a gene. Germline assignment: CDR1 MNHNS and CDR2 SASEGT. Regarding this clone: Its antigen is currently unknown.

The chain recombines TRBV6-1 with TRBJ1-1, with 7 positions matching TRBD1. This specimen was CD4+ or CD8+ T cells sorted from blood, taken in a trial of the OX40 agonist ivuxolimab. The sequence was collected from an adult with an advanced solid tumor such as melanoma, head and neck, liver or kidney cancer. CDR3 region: CASNPTDRATEAFF. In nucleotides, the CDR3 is TGTGCCAGCAACCCCACAGACAGGGCCACTGAAGCTTTCTTT.